The following is a T cell receptor beta chain sequence with its context. Its antigen is not known. The data were produced by immunoSEQ multiplex PCR, yet TCRdb's version contains in-frame clones alone and is incomplete. This sample yields about 24,000 clones, of which around nine tenths are seen a single time; 3.5% to 6% belongs to the top ten. This entry comes from a study of blood T cell dynamics during melanoma immunotherapy. Study background: First-line therapy was either pembrolizumab or nivolumab with ipilimumab for metastatic melanoma.

Study conclusions and caveats: The study could not tell melanoma-specific clones from general immune activation.

The V end was cut by 2 bases, the J end by 3 bases, with 8 bases between. Per the germline V gene, CDR1 is MNHEY and CDR2 is SMNVEV (reference sequence). The CDR3 loop spans 14 amino acids. The sample's time point: pre-treatment baseline. One draw preceded checkpoint blockade; another followed its first cycle at week 3. Patients had no prior systemic cancer treatment, immunosuppressants or other active cancers. The chain has TRBV27 and TRBJ2-1; D unresolved. This clonotype was sampled from a human donor with melanoma. The sample was blood, taken from a patient treated with checkpoint blockade. This CDR3 reads CASSLGPGYNEQFF. In DNA form, the CDR3 reads TGTGCCAGCAGTTTAGGGCCGGGCTACAATGAGCAGTTCTTC.